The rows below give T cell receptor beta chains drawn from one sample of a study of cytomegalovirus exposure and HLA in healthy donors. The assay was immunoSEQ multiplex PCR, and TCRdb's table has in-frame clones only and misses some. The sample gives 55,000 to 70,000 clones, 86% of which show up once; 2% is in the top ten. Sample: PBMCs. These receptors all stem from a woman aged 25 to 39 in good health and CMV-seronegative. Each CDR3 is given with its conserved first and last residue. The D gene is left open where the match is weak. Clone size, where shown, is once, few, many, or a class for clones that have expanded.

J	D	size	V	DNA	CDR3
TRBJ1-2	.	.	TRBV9	TGTGCCAGCAGCGTAGGCGGTAACTATGGCTACACCTTC	CASSVGGNYGYTF
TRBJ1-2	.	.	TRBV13	TGTGCCAGCAGCTTAAGCAGGGTCGGGGGCTACACCTTC	CASSLSRVGGYTF
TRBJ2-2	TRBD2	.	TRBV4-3	TGCGCCAGCAGCCAAGACAGTAGCGGGAGCCGGACCGGGGAGCTGTTTTTT	CASSQDSSGSRTGELFF
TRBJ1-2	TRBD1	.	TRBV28	TGTGCCAGCAGTTTATGGAGGGGCCTGGGACAGGGCAACTATGGCTACACCTTC	CASSLWRGLGQGNYGYTF
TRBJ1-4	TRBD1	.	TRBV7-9	TGTGCCAGCAGCGCCCAGGGGGCTGGTGGTGAAAAACTGTTTTTT	CASSAQGAGGEKLFF
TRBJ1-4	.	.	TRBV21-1	TGTGCCAGCAGCAAAAGGGTGACAGACGATGAAAAACTGTTTTTT	CASSKRVTDDEKLFF
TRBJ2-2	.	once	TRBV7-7	TGTGCTAGCAGCTCACGACGGGAGAACACCGGGGAGCTGTTTTTT	CASSSRRENTGELFF
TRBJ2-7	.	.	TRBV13	TGTGCCAGCAGCTTACGGAGGAACGAGCAGTACTTC	CASSLRRNEQYF
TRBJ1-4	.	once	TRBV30	TGTGCCTGGAGTCCAGGGGTCGCGGTGAAAGAAAAACTGTTTTTT	CAWSPGVAVKEKLFF
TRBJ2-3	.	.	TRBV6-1	TGTGCCAGCCCCGAAGACGAGACGGGAGATACGCAGTATTTT	CASPEDETGDTQYF
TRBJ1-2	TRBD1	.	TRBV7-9	TGTGCCAGCAGCTTCAATGACAGGGGAAACTATGGCTACACCTTC	CASSFNDRGNYGYTF
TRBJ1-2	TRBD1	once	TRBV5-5	TGTGCCAGCAGCTTGGAAGTCGCAGGGGGCTATGGCTACACCTTC	CASSLEVAGGYGYTF
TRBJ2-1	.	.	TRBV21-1	TGTGCCAGCCGGAGAAGGCCCCCAGCGGCCTACAATGAGCAGTTCTTC	CASRRRPPAAYNEQFF